These T cell receptor beta chains were read from a single sample in a study of spatial heterogeneity in lung cancer. TCRdb re-analysed the 5' RACE reads in MiXCR, keeping a single row per CDR3 protein. The sample yields several thousand distinct CDR3 sequences, 7.5% to 9% seen once. Here the sequenced sample was lung tumor tissue, taken at surgery. The receptors stem from a female donor with early-stage non-small cell lung cancer. Both conserved end residues are part of each CDR3. Fields, in order: D gene, V gene, clone size, J gene, CDR3 DNA, CDR3 protein. D genes are given only for firm matches. Size tells how often a clone was seen (once, few, many) or the class of an expanded clone, and some rows leave it out.

D: NA; V: TRBV7-2; size: NA; J: TRBJ2-3; DNA: TGTGCCAGCAGCTTTGGGTCTCTCACAGATACGCAGTATTTT; CDR3: CASSFGSLTDTQYF
D: NA; V: TRBV14; size: medium-sized; J: TRBJ2-2; DNA: TGTGCCAGCAGCCCCTATGACACCGGGGAGCTGTTTTTT; CDR3: CASSPYDTGELFF
D: TRBD2; V: TRBV27; size: medium-sized; J: TRBJ2-7; DNA: TGTGCCAGTGGACTAGCGGGAGCCTCCTACGAGCAGTACTTC; CDR3: CASGLAGASYEQYF
D: NA; V: TRBV4-3; size: many; J: TRBJ2-5; DNA: TGCGCCAGCAGCCAAGATATGGGGGGGCTAGCGAGAGAGACCCAGTACTTC; CDR3: CASSQDMGGLARETQYF
D: TRBD1; V: TRBV7-6; size: many; J: TRBJ2-5; DNA: TGTGCCAGCAGCCTAAGACAGGGCCGGGAGACCCAGTACTTC; CDR3: CASSLRQGRETQYF
D: TRBD2; V: TRBV19; size: many; J: TRBJ2-2; DNA: TGTGCCAGTAGTCTTACTAGCGGACCTAACACCGGGGAGCTGTTTTTT; CDR3: CASSLTSGPNTGELFF
D: NA; V: TRBV10-3; size: NA; J: TRBJ2-7; DNA: TGTGCCATCGGCGGGTCTCGTGAGCAGTACTTC; CDR3: CAIGGSREQYF
D: TRBD1; V: TRBV6-2/TRBV6-3; size: medium-sized; J: TRBJ2-2; DNA: TGTGCCAGCAGTTACTTGAAGACAGGGGGAAACACCGGGGAGCTGTTTTTT; CDR3: CASSYLKTGGNTGELFF
D: NA; V: TRBV6-2/TRBV6-3; size: medium-sized; J: TRBJ2-5; DNA: TGTGCCAGCAGCCAGGGGGAGACCCAGTACTTC; CDR3: CASSQGETQYF
D: TRBD2; V: TRBV27; size: many; J: TRBJ2-7; DNA: TGTGCCAGCAGTCGACGGACTAGCGGGAGTAGGGCCTACGAGCAGTACTTC; CDR3: CASSRRTSGSRAYEQYF
D: NA; V: TRBV29-1; size: medium-sized; J: TRBJ2-3; DNA: TGCAGCGTTTCGATAACCGGAGATAGCACAGATACGCAGTATTTT; CDR3: CSVSITGDSTDTQYF
D: NA; V: TRBV12-3/TRBV12-4; size: NA; J: TRBJ2-7; DNA: TGTGCCAGCAGTTGGGGGGAACGTTTAGCGACTCGCTCCTACGAGCAGTACTTC; CDR3: CASSWGERLATRSYEQYF
D: NA; V: TRBV10-3; size: medium-sized; J: TRBJ1-6; DNA: TGTGCCATCAGTCAACCCGTGGAGAATTCACCCCTCCACTTT; CDR3: CAISQPVENSPLHF
D: TRBD2; V: TRBV7-9; size: few; J: TRBJ2-1; DNA: TGTGCCAGCAGCCGCTTTAGCGGGAGTGGAACCTACAATGAGCAGTTCTTC; CDR3: CASSRFSGSGTYNEQFF
D: NA; V: TRBV18; size: many; J: TRBJ2-7; DNA: TGTGCCAGCTCCCTGGACACCTACGAGCAGTACTTC; CDR3: CASSLDTYEQYF
D: NA; V: TRBV15; size: many; J: TRBJ1-1; DNA: TGTGCCACCAGCCCTCTTGTGAACACTGAAGCTTTCTTT; CDR3: CATSPLVNTEAFF
D: NA; V: TRBV15; size: NA; J: TRBJ2-3; DNA: TGTGCCACCAGCAGAGATCCAAGGAGAACAGATACGCAGTATTTT; CDR3: CATSRDPRRTDTQYF
D: TRBD2; V: TRBV4-2; size: many; J: TRBJ2-2; DNA: TGTGCCAGCAGCCAGCCTTTACTAGCGGGAGAAACCGGGGAGCTGTTTTTT; CDR3: CASSQPLLAGETGELFF
D: NA; V: TRBV6-5; size: NA; J: TRBJ1-6; DNA: TGTGCCAGCAGTTACTTTAAACCGGAACGGTATAATTCACCCCTCCACTTT; CDR3: CASSYFKPERYNSPLHF
D: NA; V: TRBV20-1; size: medium-sized; J: TRBJ1-5; DNA: TGCAGTGCTAGGGGACCGAGCAATCAGCCCCAGCATTTT; CDR3: CSARGPSNQPQHF
D: NA; V: TRBV7-2; size: many; J: TRBJ2-1; DNA: TGTGCCAGCAGCTTAGTAGACAGTAATGAGCAGTTCTTC; CDR3: CASSLVDSNEQFF
D: NA; V: TRBV5-1; size: few; J: TRBJ2-2; DNA: TGCGCCAGCAGCTTGGATTATAGGCAAGCCGGGGAGCTGTTTTTT; CDR3: CASSLDYRQAGELFF